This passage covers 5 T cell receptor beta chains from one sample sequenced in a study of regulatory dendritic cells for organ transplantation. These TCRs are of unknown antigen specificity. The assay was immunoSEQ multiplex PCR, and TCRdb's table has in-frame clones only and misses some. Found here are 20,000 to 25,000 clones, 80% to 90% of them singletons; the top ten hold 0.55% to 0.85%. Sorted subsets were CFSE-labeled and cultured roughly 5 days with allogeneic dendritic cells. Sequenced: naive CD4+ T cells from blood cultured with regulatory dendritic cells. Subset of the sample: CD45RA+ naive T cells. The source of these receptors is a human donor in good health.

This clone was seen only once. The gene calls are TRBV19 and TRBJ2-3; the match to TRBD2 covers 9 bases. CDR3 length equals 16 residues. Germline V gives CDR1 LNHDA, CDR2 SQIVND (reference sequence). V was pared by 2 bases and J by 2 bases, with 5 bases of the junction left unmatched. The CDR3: CASSIWAGGNTDTQYF. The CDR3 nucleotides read TGTGCCAGTAGTATATGGGCGGGGGGGAACACAGATACGCAGTATTTT. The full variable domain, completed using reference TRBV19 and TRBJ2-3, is DGGITQSPKYLFRKEGQNVTLSCEQNLNHDAMYWYRQDPGQGLRLIYYSQIVNDFQKGDIAEGYSVSREKKESFPLTVTSAQKNPTAFYLCASSIWAGGNTDTQYFGPGTRLTVL.

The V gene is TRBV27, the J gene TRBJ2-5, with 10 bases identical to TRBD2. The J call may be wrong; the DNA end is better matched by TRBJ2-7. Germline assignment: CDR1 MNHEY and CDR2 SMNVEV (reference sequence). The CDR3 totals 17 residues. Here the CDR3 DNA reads TGTGCCAGCAAAGGATCACTAGCGGGAAGGAGTTCCTACGAGCAGTACTTC. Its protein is CASKGSLAGRSSYEQYF.

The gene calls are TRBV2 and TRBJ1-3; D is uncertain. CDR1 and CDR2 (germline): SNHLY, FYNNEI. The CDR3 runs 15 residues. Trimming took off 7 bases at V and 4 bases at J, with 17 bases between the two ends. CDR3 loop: CASIGVPSEGNTIYF. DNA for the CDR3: TGTGCCAGCATAGGTGTTCCCTCAGAGGGAAACACCATATATTTT.

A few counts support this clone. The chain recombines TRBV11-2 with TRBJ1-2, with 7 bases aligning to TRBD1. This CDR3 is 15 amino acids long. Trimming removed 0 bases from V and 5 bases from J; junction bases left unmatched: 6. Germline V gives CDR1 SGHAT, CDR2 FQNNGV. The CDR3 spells CASSLEGRQGYGYTF. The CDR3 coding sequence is TGTGCCAGCAGCTTAGAAGGGAGACAGGGATATGGCTACACCTTC.

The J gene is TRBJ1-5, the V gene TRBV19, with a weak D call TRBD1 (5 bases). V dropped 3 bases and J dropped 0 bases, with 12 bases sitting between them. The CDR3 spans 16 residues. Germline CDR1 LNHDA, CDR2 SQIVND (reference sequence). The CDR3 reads CASSIWGLFSNQPQHF. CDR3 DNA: TGTGCCAGTAGTATCTGGGGGTTATTTAGCAATCAGCCCCAGCATTTT.